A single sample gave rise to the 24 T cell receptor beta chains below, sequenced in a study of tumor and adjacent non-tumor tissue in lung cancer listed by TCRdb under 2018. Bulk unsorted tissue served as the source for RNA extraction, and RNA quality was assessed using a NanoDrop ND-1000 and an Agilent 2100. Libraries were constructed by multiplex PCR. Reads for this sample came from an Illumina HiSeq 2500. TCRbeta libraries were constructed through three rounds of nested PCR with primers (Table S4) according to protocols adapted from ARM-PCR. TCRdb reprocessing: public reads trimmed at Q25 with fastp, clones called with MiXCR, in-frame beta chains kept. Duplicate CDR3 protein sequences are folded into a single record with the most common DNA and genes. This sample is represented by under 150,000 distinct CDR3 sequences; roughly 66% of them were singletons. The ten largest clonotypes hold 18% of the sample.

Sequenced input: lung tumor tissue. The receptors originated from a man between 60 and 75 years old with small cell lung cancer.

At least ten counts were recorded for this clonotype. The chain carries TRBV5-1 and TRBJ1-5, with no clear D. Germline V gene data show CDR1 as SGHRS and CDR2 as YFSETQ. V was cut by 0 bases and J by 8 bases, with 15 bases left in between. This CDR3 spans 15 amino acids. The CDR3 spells CASSLDGSTGEPQHF. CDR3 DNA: TGCGCCAGCAGCTTGGACGGTTCCACCGGGGAGCCCCAGCATTTT.

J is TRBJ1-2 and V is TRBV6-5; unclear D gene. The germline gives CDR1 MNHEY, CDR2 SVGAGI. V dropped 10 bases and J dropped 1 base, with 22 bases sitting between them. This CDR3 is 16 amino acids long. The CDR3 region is CAIRKWMAGFNYGYTF. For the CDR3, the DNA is TGTGCCATCAGAAAGTGGATGGCGGGTTTTAACTATGGCTACACCTTC.

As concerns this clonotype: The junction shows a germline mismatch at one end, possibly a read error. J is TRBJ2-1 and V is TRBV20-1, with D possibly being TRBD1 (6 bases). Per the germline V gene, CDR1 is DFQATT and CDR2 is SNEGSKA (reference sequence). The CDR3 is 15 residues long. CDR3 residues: CNARTAGTPDNEQFF. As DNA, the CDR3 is TGTAATGCGCGAACTGCCGGGACACCAGACAATGAGCAGTTCTTC.

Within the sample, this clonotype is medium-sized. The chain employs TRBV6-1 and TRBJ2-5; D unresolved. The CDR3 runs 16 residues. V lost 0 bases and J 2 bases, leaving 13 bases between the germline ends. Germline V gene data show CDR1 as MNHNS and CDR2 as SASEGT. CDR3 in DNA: TGTGCCAGCAGTGAAGCACACACCGGGTTTCAAGAGACCCAGTACTTC. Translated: CASSEAHTGFQETQYF.

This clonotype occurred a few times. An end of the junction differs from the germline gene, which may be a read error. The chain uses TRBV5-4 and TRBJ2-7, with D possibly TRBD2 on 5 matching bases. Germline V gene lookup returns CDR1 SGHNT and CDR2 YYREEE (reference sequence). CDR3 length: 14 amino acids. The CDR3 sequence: CASNYERTLYEQYF. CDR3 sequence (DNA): TGTGCCAGCAACTATGAGCGGACGCTCTACGAGCAATACTTC.

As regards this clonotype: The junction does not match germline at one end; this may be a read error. The CDR3 DNA is TGTGACAGCAGTCCTCTGGGAACCGGGGAGCTGTTTTTT. Translated, it gives CDSSPLGTGELFF. The chain couples TRBV6-6 to TRBJ2-2; the D is unclear. The CDR3 runs to 13 residues. Germline CDR1 and CDR2: MNHNY and SVGAGI (reference sequence).

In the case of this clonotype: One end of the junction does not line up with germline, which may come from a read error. DNA of the CDR3: TGCAGTGCTAGATCGCCTAGCGGGGCCTACAATGAGCAGCTCTTC. It encodes CSARSPSGAYNEQLF. The gene calls are TRBV20-1 and TRBJ2-1; 9 bases are a match to TRBD2. The CDR3 spans 15 residues. Germline assignment: CDR1 DFQATT and CDR2 SNEGSKA (reference sequence).

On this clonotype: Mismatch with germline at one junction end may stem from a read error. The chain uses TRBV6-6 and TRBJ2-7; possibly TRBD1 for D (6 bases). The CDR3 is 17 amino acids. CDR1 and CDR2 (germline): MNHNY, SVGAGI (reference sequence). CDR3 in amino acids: CASSYPSGANGAYDQYF. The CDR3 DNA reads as TGTGCCAGCAGTTACCCCTCAGGGGCTAACGGAGCCTACGATCAGTACTTC.

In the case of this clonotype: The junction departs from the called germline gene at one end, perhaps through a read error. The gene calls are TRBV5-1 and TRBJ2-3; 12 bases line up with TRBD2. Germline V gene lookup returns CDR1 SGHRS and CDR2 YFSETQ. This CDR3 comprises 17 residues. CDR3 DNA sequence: TGCGCCAGCAGCACGGGACTAGCGGGCGTTAGCACGGATACGCAGTATTTT. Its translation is CASSTGLAGVSTDTQYF.

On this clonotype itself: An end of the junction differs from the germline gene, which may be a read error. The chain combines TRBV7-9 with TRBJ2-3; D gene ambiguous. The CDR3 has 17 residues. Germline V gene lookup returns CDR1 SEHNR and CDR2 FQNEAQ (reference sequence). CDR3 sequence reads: CTSSLGPFKLSTDTQYF. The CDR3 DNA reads TGTACCAGCAGCTTAGGGCCCTTCAAGCTGAGCACAGATACGCAGTATTTT.

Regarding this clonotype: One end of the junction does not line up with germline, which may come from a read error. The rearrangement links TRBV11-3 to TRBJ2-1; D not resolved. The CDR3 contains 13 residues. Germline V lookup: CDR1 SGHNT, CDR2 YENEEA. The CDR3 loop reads CASSLGYNNEEFF. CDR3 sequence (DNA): TGTGCCAGCAGTTTAGGCTATAACAATGAGGAGTTCTTC.

This chain's CDR3 is CASSRDPGHGKTTEAFF. Here the CDR3 DNA reads TGTGCCAGCAGCCGCGACCCGGGACATGGAAAAACCACTGAAGCTTTCTTT. The V gene is TRBV11-1, the J gene TRBJ1-1; D is perhaps TRBD1 (6 bases). The CDR3 length is 17 residues. V lost 5 bases and J lost 4, with 23 bases in between. Looked up from germline, CDR1 is SGHAT and CDR2 is FQDESV (reference sequence).

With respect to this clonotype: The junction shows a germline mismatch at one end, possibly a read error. CDR3 DNA: TGTGTCAGCTGCCCCGGGGGGACTAGCGGGAGTTCTGAGCAGTTCTTC. It encodes CVSCPGGTSGSSEQFF. J is TRBJ2-1 and V is TRBV5-4; TRBD2 matches 14 bases. This CDR3 has 16 amino acids. The germline gives CDR1 SGHNT, CDR2 YYREEE (reference sequence).

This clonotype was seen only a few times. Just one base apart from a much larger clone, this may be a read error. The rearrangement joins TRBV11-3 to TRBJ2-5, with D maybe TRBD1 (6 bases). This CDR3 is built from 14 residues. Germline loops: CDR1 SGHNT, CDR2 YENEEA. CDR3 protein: CTSSPGQNQETQYF. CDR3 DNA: TGTACCAGCAGCCCCGGACAGAACCAAGAGACCCAGTACTTC.

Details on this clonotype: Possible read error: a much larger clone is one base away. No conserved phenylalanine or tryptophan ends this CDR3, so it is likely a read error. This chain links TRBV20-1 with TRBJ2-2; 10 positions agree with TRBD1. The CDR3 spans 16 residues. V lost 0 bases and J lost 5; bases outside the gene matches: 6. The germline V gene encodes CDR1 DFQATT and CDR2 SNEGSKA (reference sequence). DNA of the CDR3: TGCAGTGCTAGAGATCGGACAGGGGGACGGACCGGGGAGCTGTTTCTT. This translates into CSARDRTGGRTGELFL.

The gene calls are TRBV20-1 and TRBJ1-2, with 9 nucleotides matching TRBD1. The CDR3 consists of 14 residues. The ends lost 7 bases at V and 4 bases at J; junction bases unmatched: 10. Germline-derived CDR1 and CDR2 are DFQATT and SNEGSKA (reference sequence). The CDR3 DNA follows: TGCAGTGTACCAACGGGACAGGGCGTCTATGGCTACACCTTC. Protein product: CSVPTGQGVYGYTF.

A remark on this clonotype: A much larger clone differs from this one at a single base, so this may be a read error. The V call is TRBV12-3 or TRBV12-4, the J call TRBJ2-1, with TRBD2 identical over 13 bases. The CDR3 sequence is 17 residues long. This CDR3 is CASRSTSGRARDNDQFF. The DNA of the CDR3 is TGTGCCAGCAGATCTACTAGCGGGAGGGCGAGGGACAATGACCAGTTCTTC.

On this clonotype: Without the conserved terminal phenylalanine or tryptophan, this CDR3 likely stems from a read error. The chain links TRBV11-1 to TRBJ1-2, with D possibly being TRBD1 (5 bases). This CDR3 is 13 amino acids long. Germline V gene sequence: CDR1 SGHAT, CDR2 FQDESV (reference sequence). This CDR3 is CVSSLDGAYGYTL. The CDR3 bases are TGTGTCAGCAGCTTGGATGGGGCGTATGGGTACACCCTC.

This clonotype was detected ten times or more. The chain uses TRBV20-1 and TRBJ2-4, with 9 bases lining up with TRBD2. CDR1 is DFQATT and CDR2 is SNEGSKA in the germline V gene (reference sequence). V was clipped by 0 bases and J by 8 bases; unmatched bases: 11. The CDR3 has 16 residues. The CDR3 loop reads CSARDGGLAYVDIQYF. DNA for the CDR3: TGCAGTGCTAGAGATGGGGGACTAGCTTACGTAGACATTCAGTACTTC.

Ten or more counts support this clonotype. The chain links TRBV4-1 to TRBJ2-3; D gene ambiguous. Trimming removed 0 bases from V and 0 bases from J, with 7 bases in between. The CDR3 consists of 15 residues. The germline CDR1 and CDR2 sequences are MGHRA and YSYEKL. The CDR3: CASSQEYWSTDTQYF. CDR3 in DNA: TGCGCCAGCAGCCAAGAATACTGGAGCACAGATACGCAGTATTTT.

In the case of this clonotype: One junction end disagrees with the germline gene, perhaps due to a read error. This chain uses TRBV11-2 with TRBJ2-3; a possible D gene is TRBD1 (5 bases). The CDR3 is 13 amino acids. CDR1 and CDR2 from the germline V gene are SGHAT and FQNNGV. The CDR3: CASSPLETDTHYF. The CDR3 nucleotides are TGTGCCAGCAGCCCGCTGGAGACAGATACGCACTATTTT.

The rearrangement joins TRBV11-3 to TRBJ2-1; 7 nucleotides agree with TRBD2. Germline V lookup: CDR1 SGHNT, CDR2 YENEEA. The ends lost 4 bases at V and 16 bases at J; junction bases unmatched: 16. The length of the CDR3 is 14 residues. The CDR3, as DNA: TGTGCCAGCAGCTCATCTAGCGGCCAGGCGGAGCTATTCTTC. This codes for CASSSSSGQAELFF. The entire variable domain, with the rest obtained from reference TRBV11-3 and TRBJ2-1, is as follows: EAGVVQSPRYKIIEKKQPVAFWCNPISGHNTLYWYLQNLGQGPELLIRYENEEAVDDSQLPKDRFSAERLKGVDSTLKIQPAELGDSAVYLCASSSSSGQAELFFGPGTRLTVL.

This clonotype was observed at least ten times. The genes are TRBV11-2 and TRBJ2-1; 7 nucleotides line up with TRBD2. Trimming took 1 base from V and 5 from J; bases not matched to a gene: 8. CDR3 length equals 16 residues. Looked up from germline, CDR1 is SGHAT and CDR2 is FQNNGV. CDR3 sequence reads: CASSLGPGDYNNEQFF. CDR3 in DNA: TGTGCCAGCAGCTTAGGTCCCGGGGACTACAACAATGAGCAGTTCTTC.

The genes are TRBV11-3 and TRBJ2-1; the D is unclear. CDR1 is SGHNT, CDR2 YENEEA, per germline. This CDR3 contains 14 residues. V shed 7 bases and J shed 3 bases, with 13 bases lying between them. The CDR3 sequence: CASNSRRSYNEQFF. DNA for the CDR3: TGTGCCAGCAACTCCCGTAGAAGCTACAATGAGCAGTTCTTC.